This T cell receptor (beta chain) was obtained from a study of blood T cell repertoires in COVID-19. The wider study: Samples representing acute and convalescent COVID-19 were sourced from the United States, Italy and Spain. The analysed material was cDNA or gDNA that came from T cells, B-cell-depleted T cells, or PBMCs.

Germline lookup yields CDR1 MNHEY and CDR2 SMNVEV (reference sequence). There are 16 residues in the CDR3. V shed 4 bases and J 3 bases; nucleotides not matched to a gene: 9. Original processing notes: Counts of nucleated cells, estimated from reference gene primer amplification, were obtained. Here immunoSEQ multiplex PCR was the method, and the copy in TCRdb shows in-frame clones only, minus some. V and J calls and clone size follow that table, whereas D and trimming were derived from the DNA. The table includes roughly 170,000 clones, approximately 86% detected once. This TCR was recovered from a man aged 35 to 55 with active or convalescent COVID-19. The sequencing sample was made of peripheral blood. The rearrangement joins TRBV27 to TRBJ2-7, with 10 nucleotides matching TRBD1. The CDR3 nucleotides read TGTGCCAGCAGTTCATACCCGGGACAGGGGAACTACGAGCAGTACTTC. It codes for CASSSYPGQGNYEQYF.